Listed here are 26 T cell receptor beta chains from one sample, sequenced in a study of blood T cell repertoires in COVID-19. Generated by immunoSEQ multiplex PCR, the TCRdb table keeps only in-frame clones and is missing some. The profile covers more than 35,000 clones, with about 88% appearing a single time and around 2% taken by the ten largest. The material sequenced was peripheral blood. These receptors came from a human donor in a cohort sampled during active COVID-19.

This clone was counted once. The rearrangement links TRBV28 to TRBJ2-3, with 9 bases fitting TRBD2. CDR3 length equals 15 residues. Germline trimming cut 2 bases from V and 3 bases from J; bases unmatched to any gene: 3. The germline CDR1 and CDR2 sequences are MDHEN and SYDVKM. The CDR3 reads CASSLAGGRTDTQYF. The CDR3 DNA reads as TGTGCCAGCAGTTTAGCGGGGGGGAGGACAGATACGCAGTATTTT. Together with reference TRBV28 and TRBJ2-3, the CDR3 gives the full variable domain: DVKVTQSSRYLVKRTGEKVFLECVQDMDHENMFWYRQDPGLGLRLIYFSYDVKMKEKGDIPEGYSVSREKKERFSLILESASTNQTSMYLCASSLAGGRTDTQYFGPGTRLTVL.

The chain uses TRBV7-9 and TRBJ2-3, with D possibly matching TRBD2 (6 bases). The CDR3 length is 15 residues. Germline V gene lookup returns CDR1 SEHNR and CDR2 FQNEAQ (reference sequence). The V gene lost 2 bases and the J gene lost 5 bases, with 14 bases spanning the gap. The CDR3 DNA follows: TGTGCCAGCAGCTTACCTCGGGGGATAGTAGATACGCAGTATTTT. It encodes CASSLPRGIVDTQYF.

This clone has only a few counts. This chain links TRBV5-8 with TRBJ1-5, with 10 positions matching TRBD1. The CDR3 spans 14 residues. V lost 7 bases, J lost 7 bases, and 8 bases stayed unmatched. Looked up from germline, CDR1 is SGHTS and CDR2 is YDEGEE. In nucleotides, the CDR3 is TGTGCCAGCTCCCGGGGGGACAGGGGCCAGCCCCAGCATTTT. Translated, it gives CASSRGDRGQPQHF.

The chain recombines TRBV11-2 with TRBJ1-5; 9 bases fit TRBD1. J lost 4 bases, V lost 5 bases, and 6 bases had no gene match. Germline lookup yields CDR1 SGHAT and CDR2 FQNNGV. This CDR3 spans 15 amino acids. The CDR3 coding sequence is TGTGCCAGCAGCCAATCGGGACAGGGTAATCAGCCCCAGCATTTT. Translating it yields CASSQSGQGNQPQHF.

The rearrangement uses TRBV4-2 and TRBJ2-3; possibly TRBD2 for D (6 bases). The CDR3 is 16 amino acids. Germline loops: CDR1 LGHNA, CDR2 YNFKEQ. V lost 1 base and J lost 1, with 12 bases in between. CDR3 sequence: CASSQGEKRGTDTQYF. CDR3 nucleotide sequence: TGTGCCAGCAGCCAAGGCGAGAAGCGGGGCACAGATACGCAGTATTTT.

The J gene is TRBJ1-6, the V gene TRBV7-9; D perhaps matches TRBD1 (6 bases). V was clipped by 6 bases and J by 8 bases, with 14 bases between them. The CDR3 consists of 14 residues. Germline loops: CDR1 SEHNR, CDR2 FQNEAQ (reference sequence). DNA for the CDR3: TGTGCCAGCAGTCGCCGGGACATAGATTCACCCCTCCACTTT. Its protein product is CASSRRDIDSPLHF.

V is TRBV29-1 and J is TRBJ2-7; 10 bases agree with TRBD1. Per the germline V gene, CDR1 is SQVTM and CDR2 is ANQGSEA. Germline trimming cut 1 base from V and 7 bases from J; bases unmatched to any gene: 4. This CDR3 contains 13 residues. The CDR3 is CSVEAGTGEEQYF. For the CDR3, the DNA is TGCAGCGTTGAAGCAGGGACAGGGGAAGAGCAGTACTTC.

By frequency in the sample, this clone is medium-sized. The chain carries TRBV12-3 or TRBV12-4 and TRBJ1-2; the D gene is possibly TRBD1 (6 bases). The CDR3 is 12 amino acids. The V end was cut by 7 bases, the J end by 4 bases, with 10 bases between. The CDR3 region is CASTSDSYGYTF. DNA for the CDR3: TGTGCCAGCACCTCGGACAGCTATGGCTACACCTTC.

This chain connects TRBV14 to TRBJ1-4; 7 bases agree with TRBD1. The CDR3 runs to 16 residues. Germline trimming cut 4 bases from V and 7 bases from J; bases unmatched to any gene: 12. In germline, CDR1 is SGHDN, CDR2 FVKESK. The DNA for the CDR3 is TGTGCCAGCAGCCCGACCTCCGACAGGGCTAGTGAAAAACTGTTTTTT. Translating it yields CASSPTSDRASEKLFF.

The rearrangement joins TRBV10-3 to TRBJ1-1; 11 bases align to TRBD1. The CDR3 runs 15 residues. J lost 4 bases, V lost 10 bases, and 11 bases had no gene match. In germline, CDR1 is ENHRY, CDR2 SYGVKD. The CDR3 nucleotides are TGTGCCAGCAACCTGGGACAGGGGGTTGGCACTGAAGCTTTCTTT. Encoded protein: CASNLGQGVGTEAFF.

The rearrangement uses TRBV7-8 and TRBJ1-5; D gene ambiguous. Germline V CDR1 and CDR2: SGHVS, FQNEAQ. V lost 2 bases and J 3 bases, leaving 11 bases between the germline ends. The CDR3 consists of 15 residues. In DNA, the CDR3 is TGTGCCAGCAGCTTATGGGGAGAATCCAATCAGCCCCAGCATTTT. This gives the protein CASSLWGESNQPQHF.

This sequence joins TRBV3-1 (or the pseudogene TRBV3-2) and TRBJ2-2; 12 nucleotides match TRBD2. After removal of 1 base from V and 4 bases from J, the junction contained 4 bases not matched to a gene. Germline V gene sequence: CDR1 LGHDT, CDR2 YNNKEL (reference sequence). CDR3 length equals 17 residues. CDR3 nucleotide sequence: TGTGCCAGCAGCCAAGGTCGACTAGCGGGGGTCACCGGGGAGCTGTTTTTT. Residues: CASSQGRLAGVTGELFF.

The V and J genes are TRBV4-2 and TRBJ1-1; a weak D match, TRBD1 (6 bases). With 1 base removed from V and 8 bases from J, the gap between germline ends came to 11 bases. Germline loops: CDR1 LGHNA, CDR2 YNFKEQ. CDR3 length: 13 amino acids. The DNA for the CDR3 is TGTGCCAGCAGCCAAGGTCGGGACAACGAAGCTTTCTTT. Translation: CASSQGRDNEAFF.

CDR3 protein: CASSYPRGNEQFF. CDR3 DNA sequence: TGTGCCAGCAGTTATCCCAGGGGGAATGAGCAGTTCTTC. This chain links TRBV6-5 with TRBJ2-1; 7 positions agree with TRBD1. J gave up 7 bases and V 3 bases, and 3 bases lay outside the gene matches. This CDR3 region has 13 residues. From germline, CDR1 is MNHEY and CDR2 SVGAGI.

The chain links TRBV19 to TRBJ2-1; the match to TRBD2 covers 12 bases. Germline loops: CDR1 LNHDA, CDR2 SQIVND (reference sequence). The V segment lost 5 bases and the J segment 2 bases; nucleotides outside the gene matches: 1. The CDR3 contains 15 residues. The chain's CDR3 is CASSSSGGAYNEQFF. For the CDR3, the DNA is TGTGCCAGTAGTTCTAGCGGGGGGGCCTACAATGAGCAGTTCTTC.

The chain recombines TRBV4-1 with TRBJ2-7, with D maybe TRBD2 (6 bases). Germline CDR1 and CDR2: MGHRA and YSYEKL. The CDR3 runs 14 residues. The ends were cut back, 5 bases at V and 2 bases at J, with 13 bases in the middle. The DNA for the CDR3 is TGCGCCAGCAGCATCCGACTAGGAGCCTACGAGCAGTACTTC. It is translated as CASSIRLGAYEQYF.

This clone has a handful of counts. In DNA, the CDR3 is TGTGCCAGCAGTGGACAGGGCTCTGGGGCCAACGTCCTGACTTTC. This codes for CASSGQGSGANVLTF. The rearrangement joins TRBV25-1 to TRBJ2-6; 7 bases map to TRBD1. The germline CDR1 and CDR2 sequences are MGHDK and SYGVNS. V was clipped by 4 bases and J by 0 bases; unmatched bases: 0. This CDR3 region has 15 residues.

This sequence joins TRBV7-3 and TRBJ2-3; D may be TRBD1 (6 bases). The germline V and J ends were trimmed by 4 bases and 1 base, with 18 bases remaining between them. From germline, CDR1 is SGHTA and CDR2 FQGTGA. This CDR3 comprises 17 residues. In DNA form, the CDR3 reads TGTGCCAGCAGCTCCCGGACAGCTCGGCGAGGCACAGATACGCAGTATTTT. Translated, it gives CASSSRTARRGTDTQYF.

The J gene is TRBJ1-2, the V gene TRBV4-2; 8 bases line up with TRBD1. Germline CDR1 is LGHNA and CDR2 is YNFKEQ. The ends lost 2 bases at V and 3 bases at J; junction bases unmatched: 8. CDR3 length: 16 residues. DNA for the CDR3: TGTGCCAGCAGCCAACTCGGACAGGGAGCCCACTATGGCTACACCTTC. This sequence encodes CASSQLGQGAHYGYTF.

This sequence joins TRBV18 and TRBJ2-3; 12 nucleotides agree with TRBD1. The CDR3 totals 15 residues. Germline CDR1 reads KGHSH; CDR2 reads LQKENI. V was pared by 4 bases and J by 4 bases, with 3 bases of the junction left unmatched. CDR3: CASSLGTGGPDTQYF. DNA for the CDR3: TGTGCCAGCTCACTCGGGACAGGGGGCCCAGATACGCAGTATTTT.

V gene TRBV25-1 combines with J gene TRBJ2-7; 7 nucleotides line up with TRBD2. Germline CDR1 MGHDK, CDR2 SYGVNS. The CDR3 is 13 amino acids. The ends lost 7 bases at V and 3 bases at J; junction bases unmatched: 6. CDR3: CASNSGVDYEQYF. As DNA, the CDR3 is TGTGCCAGCAACAGCGGGGTGGACTACGAGCAGTACTTC.

The chain has TRBV7-2 and TRBJ1-2, with 9 bases lining up with TRBD1. Per germline, CDR1 SGHTA and CDR2 FQGNSA. This CDR3 contains 15 residues. J lost 3 bases, V lost 1 base, and 3 bases had no gene match. In DNA form, the CDR3 reads TGTGCCAGCAGCTTAGGGGGACAGGGTGACTATGGCTACACCTTC. This translates into CASSLGGQGDYGYTF.

In this sample, this clone turned up once. The chain has TRBV5-4 and TRBJ2-4, with a weak D call TRBD1 (7 bases). The ends were cut back, 2 bases at V and 5 bases at J, with 14 bases in the middle. CDR3 size: 15 residues. CDR1 is SGHNT and CDR2 is YYREEE in the germline V gene (reference sequence). CDR3 sequence reads: CASSFSDREENIQYF. CDR3 nucleotides: TGTGCCAGCAGCTTCAGCGACAGGGAGGAAAACATTCAGTACTTC.

The V and J genes are TRBV29-1 and TRBJ2-3; D is perhaps TRBD1 (6 bases). The CDR3 is 15 amino acids. Germline assignment: CDR1 SQVTM and CDR2 ANQGSEA. Trimming took 7 bases from V and 1 from J, leaving 18 bases between them. The CDR3 coding sequence is TGCAGCGCTCGCCTAGGGGGTCTTGGCACAGATACGCAGTATTTT. It yields the protein CSARLGGLGTDTQYF.

The chain has TRBV5-1 and TRBJ2-3; the match to TRBD2 covers 12 bases. Trimming cost V 3 bases and J 1 base; bases outside gene matches: 3. The CDR3 length is 16 residues. The germline CDR1 and CDR2 sequences are SGHRS and YFSETQ. The CDR3 nucleotides read TGCGCCAGCAGCTCGCGGACTAGCGGGGGCACAGATACGCAGTATTTT. Amino acids: CASSSRTSGGTDTQYF.

The rearrangement links TRBV2 to TRBJ1-1, with D maybe TRBD1 (6 bases). V lost 8 bases and J lost 4, with 20 bases in between. CDR3 length: 15 amino acids. Germline CDR1 and CDR2: SNHLY and FYNNEI. CDR3 amino acids: CASGNRAGASTEAFF. CDR3 DNA: TGTGCCAGCGGGAATCGGGCGGGGGCCAGCACTGAAGCTTTCTTT. Drawing the rest from reference TRBV2 and TRBJ1-1, the complete variable domain is EPEVTQTPSHQVTQMGQEVILRCVPISNHLYFYWYRQILGQKVEFLVSFYNNEISEKSEIFDDQFSVERPDGSNFTLKIRSTKLEDSAMYFCASGNRAGASTEAFFGQGTRLTVV.